The next 28 T cell receptor beta chains were all read from a single sample in a study of blood T cell repertoires in COVID-19. Clones were read by immunoSEQ multiplex PCR, and TCRdb kept only the in-frame ones, dropping some. The table includes 90,000 to 100,000 clones, around 88% detected once. Sequenced sample: peripheral blood. These receptors came from a woman aged 60-70 years with COVID-19, enrolled during active disease.

This clone has a single count. V is TRBV7-6 and J is TRBJ1-6, with no clear D. The CDR3 consists of 13 residues. The V and J ends lost 7 bases and 7 bases respectively, with 11 bases between them. Germline V gene data show CDR1 as SGHVS and CDR2 as FNYEAQ. The CDR3 sequence: CASTPGSNSPLHF. In nucleotides, the CDR3 is TGTGCCAGCACCCCGGGATCAAATTCACCCCTCCACTTT.

The CDR3 DNA follows: TGTGCCAGCACCGGGACAGTAACAGATACGCAGTATTTT. This encodes CASTGTVTDTQYF. The chain carries TRBV6-6 and TRBJ2-3, with TRBD1 identical over 7 bases. V was pared by 7 bases and J by 3 bases, with 4 bases of the junction left unmatched. The CDR3 runs to 13 residues. CDR1 and CDR2 from the germline V gene are MNHNY and SVGAGI (reference sequence).

The chain has TRBV18 and TRBJ1-1; D may be TRBD1 (6 bases). Germline V gene data show CDR1 as KGHSH and CDR2 as LQKENI. This CDR3 has 15 residues. V shed 1 base and J shed 3 bases, with 12 bases lying between them. CDR3 sequence: CASSPQQGLHTEAFF. CDR3 sequence (DNA): TGTGCCAGCTCACCACAACAGGGTTTGCACACTGAAGCTTTCTTT.

The chain carries TRBV4-2 and TRBJ1-1; 7 nucleotides align to TRBD1. V dropped 3 bases and J dropped 7; count of bases not matched to a gene: 5. From germline, CDR1 is LGHNA and CDR2 YNFKEQ. CDR3 length equals 13 residues. DNA for the CDR3: TGTGCCAGCAGCCAGGGGGGACAGATTGAAGCTTTCTTT. Translated, it gives CASSQGGQIEAFF.

The chain joins TRBV28 to TRBJ1-2, with D unclear. Trimming removed 5 bases from V and 4 bases from J, with 8 bases in between. This CDR3 contains 12 residues. Germline V gives CDR1 MDHEN, CDR2 SYDVKM. DNA for the CDR3: TGTGCCAGCAGTAACGGTCTCTATGGCTACACCTTC. It encodes CASSNGLYGYTF.

The chain is built from TRBV7-8 and TRBJ2-5; D not certain. V was trimmed by 5 bases and J by 1 base, leaving 8 bases between them. Germline values: CDR1 SGHVS, CDR2 FQNEAQ. CDR3 length equals 13 residues. The CDR3 here is CASSIDIQETQYF. The CDR3 coding sequence is TGTGCCAGCAGCATAGACATCCAAGAGACCCAGTACTTC.

This clone occurred a few times. The J gene is TRBJ1-4, the V gene TRBV19; D unclear. The V end was cut by 5 bases, the J end by 8 bases, with 9 bases between. This CDR3 has 12 residues. The V gene's germline CDR1 is LNHDA and CDR2 SQIVND (reference sequence). CDR3 coding DNA: TGTGCCAGTAGTGTGTTTCGGGAAAAACTGTTTTTT. Translating it yields CASSVFREKLFF.

The rearrangement joins TRBV5-4 to TRBJ2-7, with 7 bases that match TRBD2. The CDR3 has 12 amino acids. V lost 4 bases, J lost 5 bases, and 3 bases stayed unmatched. Germline V CDR1 and CDR2: SGHNT, YYREEE (reference sequence). The CDR3 loop is CASSPGGDEQYF. CDR3 in DNA: TGTGCCAGCAGCCCTGGGGGGGACGAGCAGTACTTC.

The rearrangement uses TRBV7-9 and TRBJ2-5; TRBD1 matches 7 bases. The length of the CDR3 is 14 residues. V dropped 4 bases and J dropped 5; count of bases not matched to a gene: 7. Germline V gene lookup returns CDR1 SEHNR and CDR2 FQNEAQ (reference sequence). The CDR3 loop reads CASSSQGFGETQYF. CDR3 DNA sequence: TGTGCCAGCAGCTCACAGGGGTTTGGGGAGACCCAGTACTTC.

The chain uses TRBV5-5 and TRBJ2-1, with a weak D call TRBD2 (5 bases). V lost 4 bases, J lost 14 bases, and 16 bases lay in between. Germline lookup yields CDR1 SGHKS and CDR2 YYEKEE (reference sequence). The CDR3 spans 12 residues. The CDR3 region is CASSLDFPMEFF. CDR3 in DNA: TGTGCCAGCAGCCTGGACTTCCCGATGGAGTTCTTC.

This chain joins TRBV5-5 and TRBJ1-1; D not resolved. Trimming took 4 bases from V and 4 from J, leaving 8 bases between them. This CDR3 has 12 amino acids. Germline values: CDR1 SGHKS, CDR2 YYEKEE (reference sequence). The CDR3 DNA reads as TGTGCCAGCAGCGACTTGGGCACTGAAGCTTTCTTT. Amino acids: CASSDLGTEAFF.

The gene calls are TRBV3-1 (or the pseudogene TRBV3-2) and TRBJ1-6; no reliable D call. The CDR3 covers 15 residues. Germline values: CDR1 LGHDT, CDR2 YNNKEL (reference sequence). V shed 0 bases and J shed 8 bases, with 11 bases lying between them. The CDR3 reads CASSQDTGRYSPLHF. CDR3 sequence (DNA): TGTGCCAGCAGCCAAGATACGGGTCGTTATTCACCCCTCCACTTT.

In its sample, this clone was seen once. This chain joins TRBV5-1 and TRBJ2-3; 13 bases agree with TRBD2. Germline V gene sequence: CDR1 SGHRS, CDR2 YFSETQ. This CDR3 is 17 amino acids long. V shed 7 bases and J 0 bases; nucleotides not matched to a gene: 8. The CDR3 loop is CASRSGTSGASTDTQYF. CDR3 bases: TGCGCCAGCCGCTCCGGGACTAGCGGGGCAAGCACAGATACGCAGTATTTT.

The CDR3 reads CASSLAGRYSEAFF. The CDR3 nucleotides read TGTGCCAGCAGCTTGGCAGGGAGGTACTCTGAAGCTTTCTTT. The rearrangement joins TRBV5-8 to TRBJ1-1; weak D call: TRBD1 (5 bases). Between the trimmed V and J ends, which lost 0 bases and 6 bases, there was a span of 12 bases. This CDR3 is built from 14 residues. Germline V gene sequence: CDR1 SGHTS, CDR2 YDEGEE. Using reference TRBV5-8 and TRBJ1-1 for the parts outside the CDR3, the full variable domain is EAGVTQSPTHLIKTRGQQATLRCSPISGHTSVYWYQQALGLGLQFLLWYDEGEERNRGNFPPRFSGRQFPNYSSELNVNALELEDSALYLCASSLAGRYSEAFFGQGTRLTVV.

The V and J genes are TRBV25-1 and TRBJ2-7, with a tentative D call TRBD2 (6 bases). Germline CDR1 and CDR2: MGHDK and SYGVNS. Trimming left V 4 bases short and J 2 bases short, with 15 bases between. The CDR3 loop spans 15 amino acids. The CDR3 nucleotides read TGTGCCAGCAGTGCACCCGGGACTGTAACCTACGAGCAGTACTTC. This sequence encodes CASSAPGTVTYEQYF.

The V and J genes are TRBV7-2 and TRBJ2-5, with 10 bases aligning to TRBD2. CDR1 is SGHTA and CDR2 is FQGNSA in the germline V gene. The V segment lost 3 bases and the J segment 5 bases; nucleotides outside the gene matches: 3. The CDR3 extends over 14 amino acids. The CDR3: CASSFLAGEETQYF. The CDR3 DNA reads TGTGCCAGCAGCTTTCTAGCGGGGGAGGAGACCCAGTACTTC.

The CDR3 protein is CASSLELQVQLTDTQYF. The CDR3 DNA is TGTGCCAGCAGCTTGGAGCTGCAGGTTCAACTGACCGATACGCAGTATTTT. This chain joins TRBV5-5 and TRBJ2-3; no reliable D call. Germline V CDR1 and CDR2: SGHKS, YYEKEE (reference sequence). This CDR3 is built from 17 residues. The V and J ends lost 0 bases and 6 bases respectively, with 20 bases between them.

The chain is built from TRBV6-5 and TRBJ1-5, with 8 bases fitting TRBD1. Unmatched junction bases numbered 4, after V lost 6 bases and J lost 6 bases. Germline CDR1 and CDR2: MNHEY and SVGAGI. The CDR3 spans 13 residues. CDR3 nucleotides: TGTGCCAGCAGGGGACAGGTTACTCAGCCCCAGCATTTT. Its translation is CASRGQVTQPQHF.

V and J are TRBV30 and TRBJ1-6; 7 positions agree with TRBD1. This CDR3 is built from 14 residues. Germline lookup yields CDR1 GTSNPN and CDR2 SVGIG (reference sequence). V shed 5 bases, J shed 2 bases, and the junction held 3 bases outside the gene matches. The CDR3 nucleotides read TGTGCCTGGCAGGGGGGCACCTATAATTCACCCCTCCACTTT. Amino acid sequence: CAWQGGTYNSPLHF. The whole variable domain, remainder taken from reference TRBV30 and TRBJ1-6, is SQTIHQWPATLVQPVGSPLSLECTVEGTSNPNLYWYRQAAGRGLQLLFYSVGIGQISSEVPQNLSASRPQDRQFILSSKKLLLSDSGFYLCAWQGGTYNSPLHFGNGTRLTVT.

This clone was counted a single time. The V call is TRBV4-1, the J call TRBJ1-5, with TRBD1 identical over 7 bases. V trimming: 1 base; J trimming: 5 bases; junction bases outside the gene matches: 8. The CDR3 sequence is 16 residues long. Germline lookup yields CDR1 MGHRA and CDR2 YSYEKL. In nucleotides, the CDR3 is TGCGCCAGCAGCCAAGGGGCGGGAGGGGGCGATCAGCCCCAGCATTTT. Its protein is CASSQGAGGGDQPQHF.

This clone was seen more than once but under ten times. The chain recombines TRBV20-1 with TRBJ1-4, with D possibly being TRBD1 (6 bases). This CDR3 has 14 residues. Germline assignment: CDR1 DFQATT and CDR2 SNEGSKA (reference sequence). The V end was cut by 3 bases, the J end by 6 bases, with 14 bases between. The CDR3 DNA reads as TGCAGTGCTAGTGGGGGGGGCAGGTATGAAAAACTGTTTTTT. Translating it yields CSASGGGRYEKLFF.

The chain uses TRBV5-1 and TRBJ1-3; 10 bases are a match to TRBD1. The germline CDR1 and CDR2 sequences are SGHRS and YFSETQ. The CDR3 extends over 18 amino acids. V was clipped by 4 bases and J by 0 bases; unmatched bases: 10. The DNA of the CDR3 is TGCGCCAGCAGCACCAGACAGGGGGCTACCCACTCTGGAAACACCATATATTTT. It codes for CASSTRQGATHSGNTIYF.

The rearrangement joins TRBV4-2 to TRBJ2-3, with 7 bases matching TRBD1. Germline assignment: CDR1 LGHNA and CDR2 YNFKEQ. The CDR3 is made up of 17 amino acids. V lost 3 bases, J lost 3 bases, and 12 bases stayed unmatched. The CDR3 spells CASSQLRGQGETDTQYF. CDR3 coding DNA: TGTGCCAGCAGCCAGCTAAGAGGGCAGGGGGAGACAGATACGCAGTATTTT.

The chain couples TRBV19 to TRBJ1-5; 12 bases are shared with TRBD1. The CDR3 runs 17 residues. Germline-derived CDR1 and CDR2 are LNHDA and SQIVND (reference sequence). Unmatched junction bases numbered 5, after V lost 3 bases and J lost 2 bases. The CDR3 loop reads CASSMGTGGWGNQPQHF. CDR3 sequence (DNA): TGTGCCAGTAGTATGGGGACAGGGGGCTGGGGCAATCAGCCCCAGCATTTT.

V and J are TRBV9 and TRBJ2-2; 12 bases align to TRBD2. Germline V gives CDR1 SGDLS, CDR2 YYNGEE. After removal of 0 bases from V and 7 bases from J, the junction contained 4 bases not matched to a gene. This CDR3 is built from 16 residues. This chain's CDR3 is CASSVASGGAFGELFF. The CDR3 DNA follows: TGTGCCAGCAGCGTAGCTAGCGGGGGGGCCTTCGGGGAGCTGTTTTTT. The full variable domain, completed using reference TRBV9 and TRBJ2-2, is DSGVTQTPKHLITATGQRVTLRCSPRSGDLSVYWYQQSLDQGLQFLIQYYNGEERAKGNILERFSAQQFPDLHSELNLSSLELGDSALYFCASSVASGGAFGELFFGEGSRLTVL.

This clone has a handful of counts. J is TRBJ1-1 and V is TRBV7-9; a possible D gene is TRBD1 (5 bases). CDR1 and CDR2 from the germline V gene are SEHNR and FQNEAQ (reference sequence). V was cut by 5 bases and J by 0 bases, with 13 bases left in between. The CDR3 covers 15 residues. CDR3 nucleotide sequence: TGTGCCAGCAGCCCTCGCGGGGGGGTGAACACTGAAGCTTTCTTT. It is translated as CASSPRGGVNTEAFF.

In this sample, this clone turned up a few times. This sequence joins TRBV19 and TRBJ1-5; D is undetermined. CDR1 and CDR2 (germline): LNHDA, SQIVND (reference sequence). V shed 9 bases and J shed 7 bases, with 19 bases lying between them. There are 14 residues in the CDR3. DNA for the CDR3: TGTGCCAGCGCTGTCGAGGGAAGAAACCAGCCCCAGCATTTT. It specifies CASAVEGRNQPQHF.

The V and J genes are TRBV6-5 and TRBJ2-7; weak D call: TRBD1 (6 bases). Germline V gene data show CDR1 as MNHEY and CDR2 as SVGAGI. The V end lost 5 bases, the J end lost 0 bases, and 14 bases lay between the germline ends. CDR3 size: 15 residues. CDR3 amino acids: CASSKQGASSYEQYF. CDR3 DNA sequence: TGTGCCAGCAGTAAACAGGGTGCAAGCTCCTACGAGCAGTACTTC.